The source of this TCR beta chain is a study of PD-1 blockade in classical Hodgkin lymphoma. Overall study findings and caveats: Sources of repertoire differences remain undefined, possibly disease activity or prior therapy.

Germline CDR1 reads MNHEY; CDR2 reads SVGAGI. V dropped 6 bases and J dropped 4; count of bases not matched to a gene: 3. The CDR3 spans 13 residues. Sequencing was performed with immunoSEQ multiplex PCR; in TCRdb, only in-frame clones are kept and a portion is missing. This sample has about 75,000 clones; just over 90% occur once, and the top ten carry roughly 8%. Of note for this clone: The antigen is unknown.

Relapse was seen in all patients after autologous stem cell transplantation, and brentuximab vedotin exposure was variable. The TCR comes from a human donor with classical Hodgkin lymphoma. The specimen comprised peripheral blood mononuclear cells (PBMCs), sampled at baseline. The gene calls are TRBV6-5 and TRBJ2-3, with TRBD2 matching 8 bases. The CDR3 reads CASSELAADTQYF. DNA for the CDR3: TGTGCCAGCAGCGAACTAGCGGCAGATACGCAGTATTTT.